These T cell receptor beta chains were read from a single sample in a study of blood T cell repertoires in COVID-19. Profiling relied on immunoSEQ multiplex PCR, and the TCRdb table lists in-frame clones only, not all of them. The sample has some 200,000 clones; around 87% are singletons. The sequenced material came from peripheral blood. The receptors were gathered from a man aged 40-50 years with active or convalescent COVID-19. CDR3s include the opening cysteine and the closing phenylalanine or tryptophan. D genes are given only for firm matches. The size entry is marked missing in some rows and otherwise reads once, few, many or a size class.

j_call	v_call	clone_size	d_call	cdr3_nt	cdr3_aa
TRBJ1-2	TRBV28	few	TRBD1	TGTGCCAGCAGGACAGGGGGCTATGGCTACACCTTC	CASRTGGYGYTF
TRBJ1-3	TRBV7-8	-	TRBD1	TGTGCCAGCAGCCACGGGACAGGGATTTTCTCTGGAAACACCATATATTTT	CASSHGTGIFSGNTIYF
TRBJ2-7	TRBV18	-	TRBD1	TGTGCCAGCTCACCAACCGGGACAGGGGACGAGCAGTACTTC	CASSPTGTGDEQYF
TRBJ2-7	TRBV6-1	-	-	TGTGCCAGCAGTGAAGGGGCAGGGCCGACCTACGAGCAGTACTTC	CASSEGAGPTYEQYF
TRBJ2-1	TRBV9	-	-	TGTGCCAGCAGCGTAGGCCTAGCCAATGAGCAGTTCTTC	CASSVGLANEQFF
TRBJ1-1	TRBV11-2	-	-	TGTGCCAGCAGCTTAGAAGCGGTCATGGGTGGAACTTTCTTT	CASSLEAVMGGTFF
TRBJ1-3	TRBV6-1	-	-	TGTGCCAGCAGTGAACAGATCTCTGGAAACACCATATATTTT	CASSEQISGNTIYF
TRBJ1-2	TRBV18	-	-	TGTGCCAGCTCACCGACCCGGGAACAGTCCTATGGCTACACCTTC	CASSPTREQSYGYTF
TRBJ2-7	TRBV14	-	-	TGTGCCAGCAGCCTCGGACACACTCTCTACGAGCAGTACTTC	CASSLGHTLYEQYF
TRBJ2-1	TRBV7-9	-	TRBD2	TGTGCCAGCAGCAGCAAGGACTCTAGCGGGGGGTCCTACAATGAGCAGTTCTTC	CASSSKDSSGGSYNEQFF
TRBJ2-7	TRBV5-8	-	-	TGTGCCAGCAGCTTGAGGCAGGGAGGGCAACAGGGTCAGCTCGGGCAGTACTTC	CASSLRQGGQQGQLGQYF
TRBJ2-3	TRBV7-3	-	TRBD2	TGTGCCAGCAGCTCCTTCCCTACTAGCGGGGGAGATACGCAGTATTTT	CASSSFPTSGGDTQYF
TRBJ1-2	TRBV6-2/TRBV6-3	once	TRBD1	TGTGCCAGCAGTTTCTCTGGACAGGGGGCTGGCTACACCTTC	CASSFSGQGAGYTF
TRBJ2-2	TRBV3-1/TRBV3-2	-	-	TGTGCCAGCGGTGACACGAACACCGGGGAGCTGTTTTTT	CASGDTNTGELFF
TRBJ1-6	TRBV5-1	-	-	TGCGCCAGCAGCTTTCAACCGAGACAAGTTAATTCACCCCTCCACTTT	CASSFQPRQVNSPLHF
TRBJ1-1	TRBV13	-	TRBD1	TGTGCCAGCAGCGCCCAGGGGGGAGACACTGAAGCTTTCTTT	CASSAQGGDTEAFF
TRBJ1-1	TRBV19	-	TRBD1	TGTGCCAGTAGTATCTTCGGACAGGGGACCACTGAAGCTTTCTTT	CASSIFGQGTTEAFF
TRBJ1-1	TRBV10-2	once	TRBD1	TGCGCCAGCAGTGATGGACAGGGGGTGTGGACTGAAGCTTTCTTT	CASSDGQGVWTEAFF
TRBJ1-1	TRBV18	-	-	TGTGCCAGCTCACCAGAGCGGGGGACTGAAGCTTTCTTT	CASSPERGTEAFF
TRBJ1-2	TRBV30	-	-	TGTGCCTGGACGGAGGGCGTCCCCCATGGCTACACCTTC	CAWTEGVPHGYTF
TRBJ1-2	TRBV6-5	-	TRBD1	TGTGCCAGCCCATCACCCGGGACAGGGGTTGGCTACACCTTC	CASPSPGTGVGYTF
TRBJ1-4	TRBV4-1	-	TRBD1	TGCGCCAGCAGCCAAGTGGGACAGGGACTGAATGAAAAACTGTTTTTT	CASSQVGQGLNEKLFF
TRBJ2-7	TRBV3-1/TRBV3-2	few	TRBD1	TGTGCCAGCAGCCCACGGACAGGACCACTGAGTGAGCAGTACTTC	CASSPRTGPLSEQYF
TRBJ2-7	TRBV10-3	-	TRBD2	TGTGCCATCAGTCTAGGGACTAGCGGTTCATACGAGCAGTACTTC	CAISLGTSGSYEQYF
TRBJ1-1	TRBV12-5	once	-	TGTGCTAGTGGTCTCGTGGGGGGTATCACTGAAGCTTTCTTT	CASGLVGGITEAFF
TRBJ1-2	TRBV18	-	TRBD1	TGTGCCAGCTCACGCGGACAGGGCTCCGATGGCTACACCTTC	CASSRGQGSDGYTF
TRBJ1-6	TRBV5-1	-	TRBD1	TGCGCCAGCAGCGACAGGGGGAATAATTCACCCCTCCACTTT	CASSDRGNNSPLHF
TRBJ1-6	TRBV27	-	TRBD1	TGTGCCAGCATCCCAACAGGGGCCAGCTCCTATAATTCACCCCTCCACTTT	CASIPTGASSYNSPLHF
TRBJ2-3	TRBV3-1/TRBV3-2	-	TRBD2	TGTGCCAGCAGCCCGACTAGCGGGGGCACAGATACGCAGTATTTT	CASSPTSGGTDTQYF
TRBJ1-4	TRBV6-5	-	-	TGTGCCAGCAGTTACGGGCCAGTTAATGAAAAACTGTTTTTT	CASSYGPVNEKLFF
TRBJ1-6	TRBV30	-	-	TGTGCCTGGAGCCTCCAGGGCAGTAATTCACCCCTCCACTTT	CAWSLQGSNSPLHF
TRBJ1-2	TRBV6-1	-	-	TGTGCCAGCAGTGAATCCCCCGGGACAATCTATGGCTACACCTTC	CASSESPGTIYGYTF
TRBJ1-2	TRBV5-1	-	-	TGCGCCAGCAGCTTGGGAGACAGCTATGGCTACACCTTC	CASSLGDSYGYTF
TRBJ2-5	TRBV2	-	-	TGTGCCAGCAGTGAAAGGGCAGGGTTTTTCGAGACCCAGTACTTC	CASSERAGFFETQYF
TRBJ2-3	TRBV4-2	-	TRBD2	TGTGCCAGCAGCCAACCTAGCGGGGACCACGTGGATACGCAGTATTTT	CASSQPSGDHVDTQYF
TRBJ1-1	TRBV28	-	-	TGTGCCAGCAGTTCGGGGGACACTGAAGCTTTCTTT	CASSSGDTEAFF
TRBJ1-3	TRBV5-6	-	-	TGTGCCAGCAGCTTGGCCGCGGGTTTCGGGACTGTGACCATATATTTT	CASSLAAGFGTVTIYF
TRBJ2-7	TRBV30	-	-	TGTGCCTGGAGCTCCTACGACGAGCAGTACTTC	CAWSSYDEQYF
TRBJ2-1	TRBV6-5	-	TRBD1	TGTGCCAGCAGGGATAGACAGGGGGCGTGGGATGAGCAGTTCTTC	CASRDRQGAWDEQFF
TRBJ2-1	TRBV7-3	-	TRBD2	TGTGCCAGCAGCTTATTGGCGGGGACTAGCTCCTACAATGAGCAGTTCTTC	CASSLLAGTSSYNEQFF
TRBJ2-2	TRBV6-1	-	-	TGTGCCAGCGTGGGGGGGCCTGGGGAGCTGTTTTTT	CASVGGPGELFF
TRBJ2-7	TRBV5-4	-	TRBD2	TGTGCCAGCAGCTCGGGGGGGACCTTCCCTAACGAGCAGTACTTC	CASSSGGTFPNEQYF
TRBJ1-1	TRBV30	-	-	TGTGCCTGGAGTACCGGGATCGAACCCACTGAAGCTTTCTTT	CAWSTGIEPTEAFF
TRBJ2-5	TRBV12-5	-	TRBD1	TGTGCTAGTGGTTTGGACAGGGGGTTCGAGACCCAGTACTTC	CASGLDRGFETQYF
TRBJ2-7	TRBV19	-	TRBD1	TGTGCCAGTAGGCAACGACAGGGCGACGAGCAGTACTTC	CASRQRQGDEQYF
TRBJ2-3	TRBV4-3	-	-	TGCGCCAGCAGCCACTCACGGGGAGATACGCAGTATTTT	CASSHSRGDTQYF
TRBJ1-2	TRBV7-9	-	-	TGTGCCAGCAGCTTAGGGGCTGGTGACAGTAGCGGCTACACCTTC	CASSLGAGDSSGYTF
TRBJ2-7	TRBV18	-	TRBD2	TGTGCCAGCTCCCCGACTAGCGGAACGACCTACGAGCAGTACTTC	CASSPTSGTTYEQYF
TRBJ2-7	TRBV4-1	-	TRBD2	TGCGCCAGCAGCCAAGGGGGAGGGGTCAACGAGCAGTACTTC	CASSQGGGVNEQYF
TRBJ1-6	TRBV27	-	-	TGTGCCAGCCGTGGGGGGAATTCACCCCTCCACTTT	CASRGGNSPLHF
TRBJ1-5	TRBV23-1	-	TRBD1	TGCGCCAGCAGTCGAGCAGGGGGCCTAAATCAGCCCCAGCATTTT	CASSRAGGLNQPQHF
TRBJ1-4	TRBV4-2	few	-	TGTGCCAGCAAAAGGGAGACTAATGAAAAACTGTTTTTT	CASKRETNEKLFF
TRBJ1-6	TRBV14	-	-	TGTGCCAGCAGCCAGAACAGCCCCTATAATTCACCCCTCCACTTT	CASSQNSPYNSPLHF
TRBJ1-1	TRBV7-2	-	-	TGTGCCAGCAGCCCAGCCGCGGGGGCTCAAGCTTTCTTT	CASSPAAGAQAFF
TRBJ1-5	TRBV19	-	-	TGTGCCAGTAGTATGTGGTCAGGACATAATCAGCCCCAGCATTTT	CASSMWSGHNQPQHF
TRBJ1-6	TRBV12-3/TRBV12-4	-	-	TGTGCCAGCAGTCAGGGGAACTCACCCCTCCACTTT	CASSQGNSPLHF
TRBJ2-3	TRBV7-3	-	-	TGTGCCAGCAGCTTAAGGGGGGAGCGCACAGATACGCAGTATTTT	CASSLRGERTDTQYF